The 27 T cell receptor beta chains listed next were all sequenced from one sample in a study of T-cell reconstitution after alpha-beta-depleted transplantation in children. TCRbeta library preparation incorporated unique molecular identifiers. Each CDR3 protein is one row after TCRdb ran MiXCR on the PCR reads. The sample holds 250,000 to 300,000 distinct CDR3 sequences; around 9.1% are singletons and the top ten take 7.5%. Sequencing used PBMCs, obtained before TCRalphabeta/CD19-depleted stem cell transplant. The receptors stem from a boy under three years old with acute myeloid leukemia, due to receive a stem cell transplant.

The chain recombines TRBV4-1 with TRBJ2-1; 10 bases are shared with TRBD2. V lost 1 base, J lost 10 bases, and 10 bases stayed unmatched. There are 16 residues in the CDR3. Germline V lookup: CDR1 MGHRA, CDR2 YSYEKL. The CDR3 DNA is TGCGCCAGCAGCCAAGCAGGTAGCGGGAGGCCGGAAGAGCAGTTCTTC. Translated, it gives CASSQAGSGRPEEQFF.

This clonotype was counted many times. The rearrangement uses TRBV6-2 or TRBV6-3 and TRBJ1-1; D not resolved. The CDR3 is 15 amino acids. The germline V gene has CDR1 MNHEY and CDR2 SVGEGT. Trimming removed 3 bases at V and 4 bases at J, with 15 bases between. The CDR3 region has the DNA TGTGCCAGCAGTTATCCCCGTTCCCATCGCACTGAAGCTTTCTTT. Translating it yields CASSYPRSHRTEAFF.

About this clonotype: This may stem from a read error, because a much larger clone lies one nucleotide away. This chain connects TRBV4-2 to TRBJ2-3; 10 bases align to TRBD2. Germline loops: CDR1 LGHNA, CDR2 YNFKEQ. The CDR3 is made up of 15 amino acids. The CDR3 spells CAGSRLAGATDTQYF. The CDR3 bases are TGTGCCGGCAGCCGTCTAGCGGGAGCCACAGATACGCAGTATTTT.

Notes on this clonotype: A much larger clone is a single base away; this may be a read error. The V call is TRBV5-5, the J call TRBJ2-2; D not resolved. The CDR3 is 14 amino acids. Between the trimmed V and J ends, which lost 0 bases and 2 bases, there was a span of 5 bases. Germline V lookup: CDR1 SGHKS, CDR2 YYEKEE (reference sequence). Written as DNA, the CDR3 is TGTGCCAGCAGCTTGGTGCTCAACACCGGGGAGCTGTTTTTT. Its translation: CASSLVLNTGELFF. The full variable domain, its missing parts supplied by reference TRBV5-5 and TRBJ2-2, is DAGVTQSPTHLIKTRGQQVTLRCSPISGHKSVSWYQQVLGQGPQFIFQYYEKEERGRGNFPDRFSARQFPNYSSELNVNALLLGDSALYLCASSLVLNTGELFFGEGSRLTVL.

This clonotype was seen a handful of times. The chain has TRBV11-2 and TRBJ2-1; no clear D. The germline CDR1 and CDR2 sequences are SGHAT and FQNNGV. The CDR3 is made up of 15 amino acids. Trimming took 0 bases from V and 5 from J, leaving 11 bases between them. CDR3 protein: CASSLEPGEHNEQFF. The CDR3 nucleotides read TGTGCCAGCAGCTTAGAGCCTGGTGAGCACAATGAGCAGTTCTTC.

This clonotype was seen a few times. The chain carries TRBV28 and TRBJ2-7, with 9 bases lining up with TRBD2. This CDR3 contains 15 residues. The V segment lost 3 bases and the J segment 5 bases; nucleotides outside the gene matches: 8. CDR1 is MDHEN, CDR2 SYDVKM, per germline. This CDR3 is CASSFQEREVHEQYF. The CDR3 DNA reads as TGTGCCAGCAGTTTTCAGGAGCGGGAGGTCCACGAGCAGTACTTC.

This clonotype was counted a few times. V usage is TRBV15 and J usage is TRBJ1-2; unclear D gene. CDR1 and CDR2 (germline): LNHNV, YYDKDF (reference sequence). This CDR3 is built from 15 residues. V gave up 0 bases and J gave up 4 bases, with 12 bases separating them. CDR3: CATSRERSTGYGYTF. The CDR3, as DNA: TGTGCCACCAGCAGAGAACGATCGACCGGCTATGGCTACACCTTC.

This clonotype was counted many times. The chain combines TRBV29-1 with TRBJ2-1; D possibly corresponds to TRBD2 (6 bases). The CDR3 covers 15 residues. Germline V gene lookup returns CDR1 SQVTM and CDR2 ANQGSEA. The ends were cut back, 6 bases at V and 4 bases at J, with 19 bases in the middle. The CDR3 region is CSVKWSGYSYNEQFF. CDR3 nucleotide sequence: TGCAGCGTGAAGTGGAGCGGGTACTCTTACAATGAGCAGTTCTTC.

The gene calls are TRBV6-2 or TRBV6-3 and TRBJ2-5, with 10 bases aligning to TRBD2. Germline CDR1 is MNHEY and CDR2 is SVGEGT. This CDR3 spans 21 amino acids. J was trimmed by 4 bases and V by 5 bases; bases with no gene match: 25. CDR3 sequence: CASSRTGRSFQREGSRETQYF. The DNA for the CDR3 is TGTGCCAGCAGTCGGACAGGCCGAAGTTTCCAGCGGGAGGGGTCGAGAGAGACCCAGTACTTC.

This clonotype was found many times. V and J are TRBV20-1 and TRBJ1-5; D is ambiguous. Trimming took 2 bases from V and 7 from J, leaving 18 bases between them. CDR1 is DFQATT, CDR2 SNEGSKA, per germline (reference sequence). CDR3 length equals 15 residues. CDR3 in amino acids: CSARLWALGGQPQHF. The CDR3 nucleotides read TGCAGTGCTAGACTTTGGGCCTTAGGAGGACAGCCCCAGCATTTT.

This chain links TRBV7-3 with TRBJ2-1, with D maybe TRBD2 (6 bases). V was trimmed by 1 base and J by 7 bases, leaving 11 bases between them. CDR3 length: 14 residues. Germline CDR1 SGHTA, CDR2 FQGTGA. CDR3 region: CASSLIQGGNEQFF. The DNA for the CDR3 is TGTGCCAGCAGCTTAATCCAGGGAGGTAATGAGCAGTTCTTC.

The chain couples TRBV20-1 to TRBJ2-3; TRBD2 aligns across 12 bases. This CDR3 contains 15 residues. Germline loops: CDR1 DFQATT, CDR2 SNEGSKA (reference sequence). Germline trimming cut 5 bases from V and 8 bases from J; bases unmatched to any gene: 11. Here the CDR3 DNA reads TGCAGTGCTCTCACTAGCGGGGGGCTTCTTGGTACGCAGTATTTT. Its protein is CSALTSGGLLGTQYF.

This clonotype was seen ten or more times. This chain connects TRBV28 to TRBJ2-7, with D tentatively TRBD1 or TRBD2 (5 bases each). Trimming took 6 bases from V and 7 from J, leaving 16 bases between them. Germline lookup yields CDR1 MDHEN and CDR2 SYDVKM. The CDR3 length is 13 residues. This chain's CDR3 is CASSPPPGREQYF. The CDR3 bases are TGTGCCAGCAGCCCCCCCCCGGGACGGGAGCAGTACTTC. Based on the CDR3 plus reference TRBV28 and TRBJ2-7, the full variable domain is DVKVTQSSRYLVKRTGEKVFLECVQDMDHENMFWYRQDPGLGLRLIYFSYDVKMKEKGDIPEGYSVSREKKERFSLILESASTNQTSMYLCASSPPPGREQYFGPGTRLTVT.

This clonotype showed up many times. V and J are TRBV7-9 and TRBJ2-7; 9 bases map to TRBD2. V was pared by 3 bases and J by 5 bases, with 8 bases of the junction left unmatched. This CDR3 region has 15 residues. Germline loops: CDR1 SEHNR, CDR2 FQNEAQ (reference sequence). The CDR3 region is CASSLQLAGLNEQYF. The CDR3 DNA reads TGTGCCAGCAGCTTGCAGCTAGCGGGGCTAAACGAGCAGTACTTC.

This clonotype was seen a few times. The chain combines TRBV7-6 with TRBJ1-5; 9 bases match TRBD1. CDR3 length: 15 residues. Germline V gene sequence: CDR1 SGHVS, CDR2 FNYEAQ. The junction had 4 bases not matched to a gene; V was cut back by 2 bases and J by 5 bases. CDR3 sequence: CASSLLTGGDQPQHF. The CDR3 DNA follows: TGTGCCAGCAGCTTATTGACAGGGGGGGATCAGCCCCAGCATTTT. Looking up the rest from reference TRBV7-6 and TRBJ1-5 gives the full variable domain: GAGVSQSPRYKVTKRGQDVALRCDPISGHVSLYWYRQALGQGPEFLTYFNYEAQQDKSGLPNDRFSAERPEGSISTLTIQRTEQRDSAMYRCASSLLTGGDQPQHFGDGTRLSIL.

This clonotype was detected a few times. This chain connects TRBV2 to TRBJ2-7; 7 nucleotides match TRBD2. Per germline, CDR1 SNHLY and CDR2 FYNNEI. Trimming removed 2 bases from V and 3 bases from J; junction bases left unmatched: 13. The CDR3 length is 17 residues. CDR3 in DNA: TGTGCCAGCAGTGAAAGTCGTTGGGCGGGAGAATTCTACGAGCAGTACTTC. Its translation: CASSESRWAGEFYEQYF.

There are many counts of this clonotype. V is TRBV28 and J is TRBJ1-5; D gene unclear. CDR3 size: 16 residues. The germline CDR1 and CDR2 sequences are MDHEN and SYDVKM. The ends were cut back, 7 bases at V and 0 bases at J, with 16 bases in the middle. CDR3 sequence (DNA): TGTGCCAGCACCTCACCTGGGGAGGCTAGCAATCAGCCCCAGCATTTT. Translated, it gives CASTSPGEASNQPQHF. Filled out from reference TRBV28 and TRBJ1-5, the complete variable domain reads DVKVTQSSRYLVKRTGEKVFLECVQDMDHENMFWYRQDPGLGLRLIYFSYDVKMKEKGDIPEGYSVSREKKERFSLILESASTNQTSMYLCASTSPGEASNQPQHFGDGTRLSIL.

This clonotype was seen repeatedly, ten times or more. The chain recombines TRBV4-3 with TRBJ2-7, with D maybe TRBD2 (6 bases). CDR1 is LGHNA, CDR2 YSLEER, per germline. The CDR3 has 15 residues. Deletions cut 0 bases from V and 7 bases from J, with 16 bases between. The DNA of the CDR3 is TGCGCCAGCAGCCAAGAGACTAGGACCTCTCGAGAGCAGTACTTC. Protein product: CASSQETRTSREQYF.

Ten or more counts support this clonotype. This rearrangement joins TRBV5-1 to TRBJ1-6; D gene uncertain. V was trimmed by 0 bases and J by 3 bases, leaving 10 bases between them. The CDR3 consists of 16 residues. CDR1 and CDR2 (germline): SGHRS, YFSETQ. This CDR3 is CASSLEGPLYNSPLHF. DNA of the CDR3: TGCGCCAGCAGCTTGGAAGGCCCTCTCTATAATTCACCCCTCCACTTT.

This clonotype was seen at least ten times. The genes are TRBV20-1 and TRBJ2-7, with 12 bases matching TRBD2. The CDR3 totals 14 residues. Germline V CDR1 and CDR2: DFQATT, SNEGSKA (reference sequence). The CDR3 spells CSGSSSGRAYEQYF. CDR3 DNA: TGCAGCGGGTCGTCTAGCGGGAGGGCCTACGAGCAGTACTTC.

In this sample, this clonotype turned up many times. V gene TRBV28 combines with J gene TRBJ1-6, with TRBD1 matching 7 bases. V shed 6 bases, J shed 9 bases, and the junction held 8 bases outside the gene matches. The CDR3 covers 14 residues. Per germline, CDR1 MDHEN and CDR2 SYDVKM. CDR3 region: CASSHGQAPSPLHF. In nucleotides, the CDR3 is TGTGCCAGCAGCCATGGACAGGCCCCTTCACCCCTCCACTTT.

This clonotype came up many times. At one boundary the junction diverges from the germline segment, which might be a read error. This chain links TRBV7-3 with TRBJ2-3; D possibly corresponds to TRBD2 (6 bases). Germline-derived CDR1 and CDR2 are SGHTA and FQGTGA. The CDR3 is 14 amino acids. CDR3 amino acids: CASSFGGGTDTQYF. Here the CDR3 DNA reads TGCGCCAGCAGCTTTGGAGGGGGCACAGATACGCAGTATTTT.

This clonotype was detected ten times or more. The rearrangement joins TRBV29-1 to TRBJ2-1; D unresolved. Germline values: CDR1 SQVTM, CDR2 ANQGSEA. The CDR3 is made up of 10 amino acids. With 6 bases removed from V and 12 bases from J, the gap between germline ends came to 12 bases. The CDR3 sequence is CSVASGPQFF. The CDR3 DNA sequence: TGCAGCGTCGCATCCGGGCCGCAGTTCTTC.

This clonotype was detected ten times or more. The chain recombines TRBV10-3 with TRBJ2-7; tentative D call: TRBD2 (5 bases). The CDR3 loop spans 15 amino acids. CDR1 ENHRY and CDR2 SYGVKD come from the germline V gene. Trimming removed 0 bases from V and 3 bases from J, with 12 bases in between. For the CDR3, the DNA is TGTGCCATCAGTGAGTCGGAGGTAAAACTCTACGAGCAGTACTTC. Translation: CAISESEVKLYEQYF.

A remark on this clonotype: A read error may account for a junction end that differs from germline. The CDR3 reads CASSFSLSVANVLTF. The DNA of the CDR3 is TGTGCCAGCAGCTTTTCCCTCTCTGTGGCCAACGTCCTGACTTTC. The rearrangement joins TRBV7-2 to TRBJ2-6; no clear D. Germline assignment: CDR1 SGHTA and CDR2 FQGNSA. The CDR3 contains 15 residues.

This clonotype was found many times. V gene TRBV6-1 combines with J gene TRBJ2-7, with D maybe TRBD2 (7 bases). Trimming removed 5 bases at V and 4 bases at J, with 18 bases between. CDR3 length equals 15 residues. CDR1 and CDR2 (germline): MNHNS, SASEGT. CDR3 sequence: CASSQGGGLLYEQYF. The CDR3, as DNA: TGTGCCAGCAGTCAAGGGGGGGGACTCCTATACGAGCAGTACTTC.

Ten or more counts support this clonotype. The chain joins TRBV5-1 to TRBJ2-1; 9 nucleotides match TRBD2. V lost 4 bases, J lost 5 bases, and 13 bases stayed unmatched. The CDR3 is 17 residues long. CDR1 is SGHRS and CDR2 is YFSETQ in the germline V gene. CDR3 nucleotides: TGCGCCAGCAGCCCGGGGACTAGCTGGGGTCAAGACAATGAGCAGTTCTTC. Residues: CASSPGTSWGQDNEQFF.